One sample yielded the 9 T cell receptor beta chains listed below, sequenced in a study of shared clonotypes between healthy human individuals. Only CD45RO-negative cells positively selected for CCR7 counted as naive CD8 cells, so terminally differentiated effector memory CD45RA+ cells were excluded. Profiling relied on immunoSEQ multiplex PCR, and the TCRdb table lists in-frame clones only, not all of them. The table records around 2,000,000 clones, 85% to 95% of them present only once. The specimen sequenced was naive CD8+ T cells sorted from blood. The receptors shown here come from a man between 18 and 35 years old in good health.

Turning to this clone: Other DNA sequences in the sample encode the same CDR3. The chain is built from TRBV5-6 and TRBJ2-1; D is unresolved. The V gene lost 1 base and the J gene lost 8 bases, with 4 bases spanning the gap. The CDR3 is 11 amino acids. From germline, CDR1 is SGHDT and CDR2 YYEEEE. The CDR3 DNA is TGTGCCAGCAGCTTGAGTGATGAGCAGTTCTTC. Translation: CASSLSDEQFF.

The chain links TRBV30 to TRBJ1-1; 7 bases are shared with TRBD1. Unmatched junction bases numbered 4, after V lost 4 bases and J lost 8 bases. Per germline, CDR1 GTSNPN and CDR2 SVGIG (reference sequence). The CDR3 extends over 11 amino acids. This CDR3 is CAWTGGNEAFF. In DNA, the CDR3 is TGTGCCTGGACAGGGGGAAACGAAGCTTTCTTT.

The V call is TRBV4-1, the J call TRBJ1-5, with D perhaps matching TRBD1 (6 bases). The length of the CDR3 is 17 residues. With 2 bases removed from V and 5 bases from J, the gap between germline ends came to 19 bases. Germline V lookup: CDR1 MGHRA, CDR2 YSYEKL. CDR3 nucleotide sequence: TGCGCCAGCAGCCAACCACCCGGGACATTGGGTGATCAGCCCCAGCATTTT. The encoded protein is CASSQPPGTLGDQPQHF.

This clone has just one count. The chain uses TRBV7-9 and TRBJ2-7; D tentatively reads TRBD1 or TRBD2 (5 bases each). V was clipped by 1 base and J by 4 bases, with 11 bases between them. CDR3 length: 14 amino acids. Per the germline V gene, CDR1 is SEHNR and CDR2 is FQNEAQ (reference sequence). This CDR3 is CASSLGPGRYEQYF. CDR3 DNA sequence: TGTGCCAGCAGCTTAGGCCCAGGGAGATACGAGCAGTACTTC.

The chain links TRBV29-1 to TRBJ2-7, with D maybe TRBD1 (6 bases). Trimming took 0 bases from V and 6 from J, leaving 12 bases between them. Germline CDR1 and CDR2: SQVTM and ANQGSEA. This CDR3 has 13 residues. Here the CDR3 DNA reads TGCAGCGTTGAAGATCCACAGGGCCTCGAGCAGTACTTC. It codes for CSVEDPQGLEQYF.

The chain combines TRBV5-1 with TRBJ2-7; 8 nucleotides align to TRBD2. The CDR3 has 17 amino acids. Trimming took 4 bases from V and 3 from J; bases not matched to a gene: 15. Germline V CDR1 and CDR2: SGHRS, YFSETQ. The CDR3 DNA sequence: TGCGCCAGCAGCCTGACTCCTTCAGAAGCGGGAGACTACGAGCAGTACTTC. Translated: CASSLTPSEAGDYEQYF.

This rearrangement joins TRBV7-8 to TRBJ1-4; 7 nucleotides line up with TRBD1. The germline gives CDR1 SGHVS, CDR2 FQNEAQ. CDR3 size: 15 residues. Unmatched junction bases numbered 7, after V lost 5 bases and J lost 4 bases. This CDR3 is CASSLGTANNEKLFF. In DNA form, the CDR3 reads TGTGCCAGCAGCCTCGGGACAGCCAATAATGAAAAACTGTTTTTT. Supplemented by reference TRBV7-8 and TRBJ1-4, the full variable domain reads GAGVSQSPRYKVAKRGQDVALRCDPISGHVSLFWYQQALGQGPEFLTYFQNEAQLDKSGLPSDRFFAERPEGSVSTLKIQRTQQEDSAVYLCASSLGTANNEKLFFGSGTQLSVL.

This clone came up a few times. Within the sample, other DNA sequences also encode this same CDR3. The gene calls are TRBV6-5 and TRBJ2-2; the D is unclear. Germline CDR1 reads MNHEY; CDR2 reads SVGAGI. The V and J ends lost 0 bases and 5 bases respectively, with 4 bases between them. The CDR3 consists of 13 residues. CDR3 nucleotides: TGTGCCAGCAGTTACTCGGCGACCGGGGAGCTGTTTTTT. This encodes CASSYSATGELFF.

The chain recombines TRBV15 with TRBJ2-2; unclear D gene. The CDR3 has 15 amino acids. Per germline, CDR1 LNHNV and CDR2 YYDKDF (reference sequence). Trimming cost V 6 bases and J 1 base, with 12 bases left between them. The CDR3 DNA sequence: TGTGCCACCAGTCGTGGGCAGGAGAACACCGGGGAGCTGTTTTTT. It specifies CATSRGQENTGELFF.